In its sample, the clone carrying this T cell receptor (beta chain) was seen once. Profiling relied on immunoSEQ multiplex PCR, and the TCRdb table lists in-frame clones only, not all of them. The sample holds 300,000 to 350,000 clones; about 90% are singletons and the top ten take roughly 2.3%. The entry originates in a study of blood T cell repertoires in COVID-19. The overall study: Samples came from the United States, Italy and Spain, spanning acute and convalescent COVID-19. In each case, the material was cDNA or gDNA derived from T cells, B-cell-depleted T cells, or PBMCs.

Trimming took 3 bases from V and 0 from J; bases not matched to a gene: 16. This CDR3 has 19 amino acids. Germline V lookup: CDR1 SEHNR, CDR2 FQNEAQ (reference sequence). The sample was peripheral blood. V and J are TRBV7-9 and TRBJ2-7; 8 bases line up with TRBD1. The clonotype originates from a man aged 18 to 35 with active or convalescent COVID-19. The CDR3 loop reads CASSFSTLARQGLSYEQYF. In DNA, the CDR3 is TGTGCCAGCAGCTTTTCTACCTTGGCTCGACAGGGGCTCTCCTACGAGCAGTACTTC.